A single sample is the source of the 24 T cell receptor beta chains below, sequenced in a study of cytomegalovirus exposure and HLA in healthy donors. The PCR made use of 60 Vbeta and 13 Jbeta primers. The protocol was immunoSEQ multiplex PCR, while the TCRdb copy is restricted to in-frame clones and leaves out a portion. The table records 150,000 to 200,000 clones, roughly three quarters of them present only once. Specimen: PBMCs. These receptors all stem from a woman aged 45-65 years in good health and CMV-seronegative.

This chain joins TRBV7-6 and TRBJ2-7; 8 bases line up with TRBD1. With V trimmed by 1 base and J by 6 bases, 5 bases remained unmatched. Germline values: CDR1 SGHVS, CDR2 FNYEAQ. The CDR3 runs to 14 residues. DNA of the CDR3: TGTGCCAGCAGCTTAGTGGCAGGGGGCGGCGAGCAGTACTTC. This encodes CASSLVAGGGEQYF.

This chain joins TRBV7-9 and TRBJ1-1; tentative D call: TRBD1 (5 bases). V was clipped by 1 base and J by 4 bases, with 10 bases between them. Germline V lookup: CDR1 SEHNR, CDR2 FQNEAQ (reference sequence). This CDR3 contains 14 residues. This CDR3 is CASSLEGRGTEAFF. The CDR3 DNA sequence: TGTGCCAGCAGCTTAGAGGGGCGGGGCACTGAAGCTTTCTTT.

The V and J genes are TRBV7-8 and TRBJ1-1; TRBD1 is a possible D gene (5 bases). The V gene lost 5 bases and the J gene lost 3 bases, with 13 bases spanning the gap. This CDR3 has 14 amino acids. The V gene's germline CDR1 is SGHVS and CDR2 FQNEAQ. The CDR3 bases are TGTGCCAGCAGCCTTGGGCCAGGGTACACTGAAGCTTTCTTT. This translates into CASSLGPGYTEAFF.

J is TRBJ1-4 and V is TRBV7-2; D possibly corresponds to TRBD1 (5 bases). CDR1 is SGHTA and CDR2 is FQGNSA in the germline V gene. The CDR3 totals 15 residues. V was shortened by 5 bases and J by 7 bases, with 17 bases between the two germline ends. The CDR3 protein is CASSENQGSGEKLFF. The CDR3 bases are TGTGCCAGCAGCGAAAACCAGGGATCTGGTGAAAAACTGTTTTTT.

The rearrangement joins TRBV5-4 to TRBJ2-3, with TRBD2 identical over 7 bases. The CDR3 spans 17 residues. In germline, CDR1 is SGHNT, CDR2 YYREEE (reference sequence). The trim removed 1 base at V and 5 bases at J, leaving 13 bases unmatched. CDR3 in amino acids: CASSLRASGGLGDTQYF. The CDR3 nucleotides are TGTGCCAGCAGCTTGAGGGCTAGCGGTGGTCTGGGAGATACGCAGTATTTT.

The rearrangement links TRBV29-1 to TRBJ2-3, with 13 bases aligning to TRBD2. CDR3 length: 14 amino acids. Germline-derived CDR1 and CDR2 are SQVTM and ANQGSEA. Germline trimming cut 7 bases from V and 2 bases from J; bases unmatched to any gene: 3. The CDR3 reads CSGTSGSFTDTQYF. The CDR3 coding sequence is TGCAGCGGGACTAGCGGGAGTTTCACAGATACGCAGTATTTT.

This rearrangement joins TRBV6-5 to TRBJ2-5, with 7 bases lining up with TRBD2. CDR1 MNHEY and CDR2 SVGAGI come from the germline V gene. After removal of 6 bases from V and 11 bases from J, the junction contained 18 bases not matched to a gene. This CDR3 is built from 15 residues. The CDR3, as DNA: TGTGCCAGCAGGCCTGTGGGAGGGGCCCCTCGGGAGCAGTACTTC. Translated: CASRPVGGAPREQYF.

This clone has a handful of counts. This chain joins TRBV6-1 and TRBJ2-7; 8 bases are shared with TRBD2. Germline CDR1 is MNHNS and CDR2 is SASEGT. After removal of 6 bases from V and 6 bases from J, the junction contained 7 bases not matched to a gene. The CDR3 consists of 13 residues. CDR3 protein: CASRLAGLAEQYF. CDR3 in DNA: TGTGCCAGCAGGCTAGCGGGCCTCGCCGAGCAGTACTTC.

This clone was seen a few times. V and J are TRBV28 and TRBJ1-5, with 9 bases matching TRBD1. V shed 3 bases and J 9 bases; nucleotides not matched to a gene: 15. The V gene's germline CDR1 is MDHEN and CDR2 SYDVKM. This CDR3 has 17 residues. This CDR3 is CASSFLNRGRGARPQHF. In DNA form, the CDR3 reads TGTGCCAGCAGTTTCTTGAACAGGGGGCGCGGGGCCAGGCCCCAGCATTTT.

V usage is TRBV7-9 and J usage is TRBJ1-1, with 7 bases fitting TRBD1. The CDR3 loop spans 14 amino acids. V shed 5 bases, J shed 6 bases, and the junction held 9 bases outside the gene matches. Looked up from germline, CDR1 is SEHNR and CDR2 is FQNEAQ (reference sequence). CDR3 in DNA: TGTGCCAGCAGCCCTCGGACAGGACGGCCTGAAGCTTTCTTT. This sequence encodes CASSPRTGRPEAFF.

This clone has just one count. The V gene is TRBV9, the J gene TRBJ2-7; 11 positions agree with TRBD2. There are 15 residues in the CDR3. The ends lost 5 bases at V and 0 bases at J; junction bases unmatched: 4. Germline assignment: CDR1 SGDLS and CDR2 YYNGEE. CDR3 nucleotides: TGTGCCAGCAGTCCTAGCGGGGGGCACTCCTACGAGCAGTACTTC. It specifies CASSPSGGHSYEQYF.

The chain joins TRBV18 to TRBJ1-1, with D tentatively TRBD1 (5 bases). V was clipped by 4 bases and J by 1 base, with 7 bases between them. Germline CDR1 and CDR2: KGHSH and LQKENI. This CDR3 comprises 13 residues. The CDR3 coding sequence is TGTGCCAGCTCACTGACAGAGAACACTGAAGCTTTCTTT. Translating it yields CASSLTENTEAFF.

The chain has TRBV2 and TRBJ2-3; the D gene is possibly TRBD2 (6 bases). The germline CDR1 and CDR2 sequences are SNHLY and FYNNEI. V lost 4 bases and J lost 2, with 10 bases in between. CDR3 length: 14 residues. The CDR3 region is CASSVGGPTDTQYF. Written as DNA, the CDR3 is TGTGCCAGCAGTGTGGGGGGACCCACAGATACGCAGTATTTT.

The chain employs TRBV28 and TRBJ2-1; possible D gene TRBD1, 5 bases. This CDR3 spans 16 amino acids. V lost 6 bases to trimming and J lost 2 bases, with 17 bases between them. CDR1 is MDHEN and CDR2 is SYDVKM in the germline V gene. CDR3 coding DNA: TGTGCCAGCAGCGAAGATGGGGCAGGAGCCTACAATGAGCAGTTCTTC. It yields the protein CASSEDGAGAYNEQFF.

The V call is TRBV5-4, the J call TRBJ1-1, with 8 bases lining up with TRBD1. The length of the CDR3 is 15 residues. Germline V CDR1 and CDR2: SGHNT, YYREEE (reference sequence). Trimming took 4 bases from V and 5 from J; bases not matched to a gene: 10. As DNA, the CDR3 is TGTGCCAGCAGCCCGCCCGGGACAGGCTGGACTGAAGCTTTCTTT. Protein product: CASSPPGTGWTEAFF.

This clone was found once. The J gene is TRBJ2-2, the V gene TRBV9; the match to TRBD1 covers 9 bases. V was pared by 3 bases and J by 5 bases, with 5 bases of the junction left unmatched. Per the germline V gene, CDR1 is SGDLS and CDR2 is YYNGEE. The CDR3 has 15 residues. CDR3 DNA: TGTGCCAGCAGCGGGACAGGGGCTGGGACCGGGGAGCTGTTTTTT. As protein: CASSGTGAGTGELFF.

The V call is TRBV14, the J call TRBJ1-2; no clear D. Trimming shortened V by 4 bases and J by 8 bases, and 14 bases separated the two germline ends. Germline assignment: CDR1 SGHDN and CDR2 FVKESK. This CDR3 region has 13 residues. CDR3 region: CASSPRLGDGYTF. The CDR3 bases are TGTGCCAGCAGCCCTAGGCTCGGAGACGGCTACACCTTC.

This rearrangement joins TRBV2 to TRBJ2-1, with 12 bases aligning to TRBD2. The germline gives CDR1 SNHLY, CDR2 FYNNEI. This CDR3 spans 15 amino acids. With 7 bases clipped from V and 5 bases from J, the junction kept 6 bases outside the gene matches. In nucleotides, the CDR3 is TGTGCCAGCACCACTAGCGGGGGGATTCACAATGAGCAGTTCTTC. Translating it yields CASTTSGGIHNEQFF.

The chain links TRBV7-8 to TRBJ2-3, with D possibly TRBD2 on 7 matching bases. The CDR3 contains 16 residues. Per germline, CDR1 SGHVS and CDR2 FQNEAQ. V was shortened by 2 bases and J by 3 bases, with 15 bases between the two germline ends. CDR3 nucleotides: TGTGCCAGCAGCTTACAAGGGCGGGGGCGGACAGATACGCAGTATTTT. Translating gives CASSLQGRGRTDTQYF.

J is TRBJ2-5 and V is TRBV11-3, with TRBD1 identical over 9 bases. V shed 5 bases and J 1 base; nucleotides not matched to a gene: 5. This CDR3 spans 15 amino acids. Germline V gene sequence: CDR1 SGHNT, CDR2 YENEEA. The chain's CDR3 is CASSLTGGPQETQYF. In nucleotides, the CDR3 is TGTGCCAGCAGCCTGACAGGGGGGCCCCAAGAGACCCAGTACTTC.

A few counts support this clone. CDR3 nucleotide sequence: TGTGCCTCCAAAGCGGGAGTCGACACCGGGGAGCTGTTTTTT. Its translation: CASKAGVDTGELFF. The rearrangement joins TRBV5-4 to TRBJ2-2, with 8 bases aligning to TRBD2. The CDR3 has 14 amino acids. V lost 10 bases and J lost 3; bases outside the gene matches: 8. Germline V gene lookup returns CDR1 SGHNT and CDR2 YYREEE (reference sequence). Full variable domain (rest looked up from reference TRBV5-4 and TRBJ2-2): ETGVTQSPTHLIKTRGQQVTLRCSSQSGHNTVSWYQQALGQGPQFIFQYYREEENGRGNFPPRFSGLQFPNYSSELNVNALELDDSALYLCASKAGVDTGELFFGEGSRLTVL.

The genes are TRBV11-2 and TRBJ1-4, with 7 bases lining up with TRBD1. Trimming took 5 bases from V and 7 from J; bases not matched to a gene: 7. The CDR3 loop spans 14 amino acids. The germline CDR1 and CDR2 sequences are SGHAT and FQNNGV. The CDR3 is CASSLTGKVEKLFF. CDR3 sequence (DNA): TGTGCCAGCAGCCTGACAGGGAAGGTTGAAAAACTGTTTTTT.

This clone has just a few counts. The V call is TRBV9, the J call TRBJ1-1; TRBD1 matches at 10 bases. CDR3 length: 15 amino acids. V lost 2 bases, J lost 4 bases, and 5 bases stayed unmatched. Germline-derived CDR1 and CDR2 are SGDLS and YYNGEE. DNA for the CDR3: TGTGCCAGCAGCGTGACAGGGGGCGGCGGCACTGAAGCTTTCTTT. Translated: CASSVTGGGGTEAFF.

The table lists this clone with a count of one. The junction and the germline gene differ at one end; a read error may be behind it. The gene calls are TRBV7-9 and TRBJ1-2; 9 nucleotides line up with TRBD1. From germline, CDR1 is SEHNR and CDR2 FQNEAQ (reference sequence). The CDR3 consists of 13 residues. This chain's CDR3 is CSSSARQGVGYTF. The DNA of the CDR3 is TGTTCCAGCAGCGCCCGACAGGGGGTGGGCTACACCTTC.